These T cell receptor beta chains were read from a single sample in a study of blood T cell repertoires in COVID-19. Assay: immunoSEQ multiplex PCR; the TCRdb copy retains only in-frame clones and omits some. This sample has tens of thousands of clones, with roughly 83% found just once. The specimen was peripheral blood. The receptors were sampled from a human donor in a cohort sampled during active COVID-19. The CDR3 runs from the conserved cysteine through the conserved F or W. Each record gives: J gene, D gene, CDR3 length, clone size, V gene, CDR3 DNA, CDR3 protein. The D gene is left open where the match is weak. For some rows the clone size is stated as once, few or many, or as a class when expanded; others skip it.

J: TRBJ1-2; D: -; length: 16; size: -; V: TRBV18; DNA: TGTGCCAGCTCACCACCAGGGCCAGGGGAAGACTATGGCTACACCTTC; CDR3: CASSPPGPGEDYGYTF
J: TRBJ2-1; D: -; length: 10; size: -; V: TRBV5-5; DNA: TGTGCCAGCAGCCTAGATGAGCAGTTCTTC; CDR3: CASSLDEQFF
J: TRBJ2-1; D: -; length: 11; size: -; V: TRBV20-1; DNA: TGCAGTGCTAGACAGGGGAATGAGCAGTTCTTC; CDR3: CSARQGNEQFF
J: TRBJ2-5; D: -; length: 15; size: -; V: TRBV27; DNA: TGTGCCAGCAGTTCTTCTCTACCCTTCCAAGAGACCCAGTACTTC; CDR3: CASSSSLPFQETQYF
J: TRBJ1-3; D: -; length: 16; size: -; V: TRBV5-1; DNA: TGCGCCAGCAGCTTAACGCAGACGATGCGGGGTAACACCATATATTTT; CDR3: CASSLTQTMRGNTIYF
J: TRBJ1-1; D: -; length: 17; size: -; V: TRBV6-1; DNA: TGTGCCAGCAGTGAAGGGGCTGGGGGCGGACGGAACGCTGAAGCTTTCTTT; CDR3: CASSEGAGGGRNAEAFF
J: TRBJ1-4; D: TRBD1; length: 13; size: -; V: TRBV2; DNA: TGTGCCAGCAGTGACAGGGGGCACGAAAAACTGTTTTTT; CDR3: CASSDRGHEKLFF
J: TRBJ2-5; D: TRBD1; length: 15; size: few; V: TRBV19; DNA: TGTGCCAGTAGTACCCTAATGACAGGGGAAGAGACCCAGTACTTC; CDR3: CASSTLMTGEETQYF
J: TRBJ2-3; D: -; length: 12; size: -; V: TRBV27; DNA: TGTGCCAGCAGTTTGCAGGGTGATACGCAGTATTTT; CDR3: CASSLQGDTQYF
J: TRBJ2-3; D: TRBD1; length: 15; size: -; V: TRBV6-2/TRBV6-3; DNA: TGTGCCAGCAGTCAGACAGGGGTGATCACAGATACGCAGTATTTT; CDR3: CASSQTGVITDTQYF
J: TRBJ2-1; D: -; length: 14; size: -; V: TRBV9; DNA: TGTGCCAGCAGCCGCGGACAGTCCTACAATGAGCAGTTCTTC; CDR3: CASSRGQSYNEQFF
J: TRBJ2-3; D: TRBD2; length: 16; size: -; V: TRBV5-4; DNA: TGTGCCAGCAGCCCATTAGCGGGAATTAGCACAGATACGCAGTATTTT; CDR3: CASSPLAGISTDTQYF
J: TRBJ2-2; D: TRBD2; length: 16; size: -; V: TRBV7-6; DNA: TGTGCCAGCAGCTCCCGGACTAGCGGGCCGACCGGGGAGCTGTTTTTT; CDR3: CASSSRTSGPTGELFF
J: TRBJ2-2; D: TRBD1; length: 15; size: few; V: TRBV10-1; DNA: TGCGCCAGCCTCCTCAGGGGGCAGCTTGCCGGGGAGCTGTTTTTT; CDR3: CASLLRGQLAGELFF
J: TRBJ2-5; D: -; length: 12; size: -; V: TRBV28; DNA: TGTGCCAGCAGTCGCGGGTGGGAGACCCAGTACTTC; CDR3: CASSRGWETQYF
J: TRBJ1-6; D: -; length: 16; size: -; V: TRBV5-4; DNA: TGTGCCAGCACCTCCGGAGCAGGGCTTTTGGATTCACCCCTCCACTTT; CDR3: CASTSGAGLLDSPLHF